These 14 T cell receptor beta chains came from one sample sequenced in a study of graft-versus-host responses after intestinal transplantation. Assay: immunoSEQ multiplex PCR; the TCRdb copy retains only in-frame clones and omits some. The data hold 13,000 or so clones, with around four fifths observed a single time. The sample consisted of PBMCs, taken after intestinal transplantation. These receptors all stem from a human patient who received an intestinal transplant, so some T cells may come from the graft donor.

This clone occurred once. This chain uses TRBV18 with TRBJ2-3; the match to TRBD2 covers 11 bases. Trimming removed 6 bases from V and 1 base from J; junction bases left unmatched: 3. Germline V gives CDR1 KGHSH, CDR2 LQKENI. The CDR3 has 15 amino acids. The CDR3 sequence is CASSPGLAGTDTQYF. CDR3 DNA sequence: TGTGCCAGCTCCCCGGGACTAGCGGGCACAGATACGCAGTATTTT.

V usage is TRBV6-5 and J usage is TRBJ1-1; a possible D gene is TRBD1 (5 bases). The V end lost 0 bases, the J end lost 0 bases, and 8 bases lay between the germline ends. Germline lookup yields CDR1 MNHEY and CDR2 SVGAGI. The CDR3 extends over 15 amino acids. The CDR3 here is CASSYSGVMNTEAFF. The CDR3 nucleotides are TGTGCCAGCAGTTACTCGGGGGTAATGAACACTGAAGCTTTCTTT.

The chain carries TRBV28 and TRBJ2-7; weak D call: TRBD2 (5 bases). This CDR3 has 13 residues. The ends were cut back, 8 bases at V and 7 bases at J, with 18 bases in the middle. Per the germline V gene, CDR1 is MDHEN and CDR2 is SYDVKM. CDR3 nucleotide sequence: TGTGCCAGCTCCCTCCCCCCCTCGGGGGAGCAGTACTTC. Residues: CASSLPPSGEQYF.

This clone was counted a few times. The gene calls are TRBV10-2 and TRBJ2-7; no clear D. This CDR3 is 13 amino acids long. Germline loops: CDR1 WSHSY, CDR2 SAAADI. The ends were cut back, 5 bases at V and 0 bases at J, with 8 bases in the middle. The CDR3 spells CASSSDISYEQYF. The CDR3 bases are TGCGCCAGCAGTAGTGACATCTCCTACGAGCAGTACTTC.

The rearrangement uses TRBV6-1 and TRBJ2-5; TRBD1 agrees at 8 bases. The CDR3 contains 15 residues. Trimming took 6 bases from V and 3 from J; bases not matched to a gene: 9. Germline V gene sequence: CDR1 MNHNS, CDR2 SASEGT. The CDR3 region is CASSLDRGPKETQYF. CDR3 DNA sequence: TGTGCCAGCAGCCTTGACAGGGGCCCTAAAGAGACCCAGTACTTC.

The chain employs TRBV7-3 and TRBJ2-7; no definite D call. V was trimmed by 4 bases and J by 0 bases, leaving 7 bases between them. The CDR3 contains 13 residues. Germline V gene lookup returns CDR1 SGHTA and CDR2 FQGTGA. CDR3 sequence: CASSSLPSYEQYF. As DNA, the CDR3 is TGTGCCAGCAGCTCACTCCCCTCCTACGAGCAGTACTTC.

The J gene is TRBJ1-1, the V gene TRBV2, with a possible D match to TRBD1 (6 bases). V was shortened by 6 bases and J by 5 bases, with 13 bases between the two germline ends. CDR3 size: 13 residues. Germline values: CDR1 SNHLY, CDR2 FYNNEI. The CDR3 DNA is TGTGCCAGCAGATTCTACAGGGAAACTGAAGCTTTCTTT. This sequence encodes CASRFYRETEAFF.

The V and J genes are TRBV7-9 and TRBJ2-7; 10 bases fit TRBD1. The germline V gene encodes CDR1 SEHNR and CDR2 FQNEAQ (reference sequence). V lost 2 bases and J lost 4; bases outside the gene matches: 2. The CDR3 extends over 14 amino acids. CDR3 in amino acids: CASSLWTGGYEQYF. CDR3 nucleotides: TGTGCCAGCAGCTTATGGACAGGGGGGTACGAGCAGTACTTC.

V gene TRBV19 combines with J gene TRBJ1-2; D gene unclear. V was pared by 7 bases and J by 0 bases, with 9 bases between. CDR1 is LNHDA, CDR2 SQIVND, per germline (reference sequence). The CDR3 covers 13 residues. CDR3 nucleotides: TGTGCCAGTATGGATCCCACTAACTATGGCTACACCTTC. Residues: CASMDPTNYGYTF.

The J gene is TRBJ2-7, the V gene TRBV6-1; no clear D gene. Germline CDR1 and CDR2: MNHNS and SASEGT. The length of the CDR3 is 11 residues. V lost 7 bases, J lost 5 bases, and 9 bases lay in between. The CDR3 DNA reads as TGTGCCAGCAAAGAAATCCACGAGCAGTACTTC. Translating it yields CASKEIHEQYF.

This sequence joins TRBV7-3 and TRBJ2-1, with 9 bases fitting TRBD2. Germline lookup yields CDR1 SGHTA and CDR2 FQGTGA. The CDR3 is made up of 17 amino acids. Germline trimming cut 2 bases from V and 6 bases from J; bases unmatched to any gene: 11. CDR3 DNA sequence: TGTGCCAGCAGCTTAGGGTGGGGGACTAGCTCCACCAATGAGCAGTTCTTC. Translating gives CASSLGWGTSSTNEQFF.

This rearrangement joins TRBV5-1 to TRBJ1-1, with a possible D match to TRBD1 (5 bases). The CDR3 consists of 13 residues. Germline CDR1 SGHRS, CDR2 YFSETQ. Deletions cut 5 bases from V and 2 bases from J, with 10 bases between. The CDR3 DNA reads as TGCGCCAGCAGTCCGGGGCCTAACACTGAAGCTTTCTTT. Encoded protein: CASSPGPNTEAFF.

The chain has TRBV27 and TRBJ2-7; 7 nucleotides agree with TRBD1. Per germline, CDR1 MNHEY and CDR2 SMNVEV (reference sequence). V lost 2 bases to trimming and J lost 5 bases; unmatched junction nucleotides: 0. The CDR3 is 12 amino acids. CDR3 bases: TGTGCCAGCAGTTTAGGACAGGACGAGCAGTACTTC. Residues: CASSLGQDEQYF.

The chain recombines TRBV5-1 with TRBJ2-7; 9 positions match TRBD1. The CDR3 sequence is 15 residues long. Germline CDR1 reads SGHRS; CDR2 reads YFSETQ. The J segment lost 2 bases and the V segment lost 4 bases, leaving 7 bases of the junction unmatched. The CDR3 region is CASSPSGTGPYEQYF. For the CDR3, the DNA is TGCGCCAGCAGCCCTTCGGGGACAGGGCCCTACGAGCAGTACTTC.